The rows below give T cell receptor beta chains drawn from one sample of a study of Graves' ophthalmopathy and Graves' hyperthyroidism. TCRdb re-derived calls from the multiplex PCR reads in MiXCR, one entry per CDR3 protein. The sample carries about 550,000 distinct CDR3 sequences, roughly 39% recorded once. The sample taken for sequencing was peripheral blood or thyroid tissue (not recorded which). The receptors derive from an adult man with Graves' hyperthyroidism. Each CDR3 is given with its conserved first and last residue. A D gene is named only where the DNA matches it firmly. Size is omitted from some rows. Given values are once, few, many or a class for expanded clones.

>TRBV5-8|many|TRBJ1-2|TRBD1
TGTGCCAGCAGCTTGGGGGCAGGGGGCGGAACTTCTGGCTACACCTTC
CASSLGAGGGTSGYTF
>TRBV29-1|many|TRBJ1-1|TRBD1
TGCAGCGGGGACAGGGGTCTTAACACTGAAGCTTTCTTT
CSGDRGLNTEAFF
>TRBV9|many|TRBJ2-7|TRBD1
TGTGCCAGCAGCGGAGCCGGGACAGGGATCTACGAGCAGTACTTC
CASSGAGTGIYEQYF
>TRBV12-3/TRBV12-4|many|TRBJ1-2|NA
TGTGCCAGCAGTCCCTCCGGGACTGGTGGCTACACCTTC
CASSPSGTGGYTF
>TRBV2|few|TRBJ2-7|TRBD2
TGTGCCGCGGGGGGTAATGCCTACGAGCAGTACTTC
CAAGGNAYEQYF
>TRBV20-1|many|TRBJ1-5|NA
TGCAGTGCGCAAGACCGAAATCAGCCCCAGCATTTT
CSAQDRNQPQHF
>TRBV12-5|NA|TRBJ2-7|TRBD2
TGTGCTAGTGGTTTGGACAATAGCGGGAGGGGAAACTACGAGCAGTACTTC
CASGLDNSGRGNYEQYF
>TRBV11-2|NA|TRBJ1-2|NA
TGTGCCAGCAGCTTCAGGGAGAGCGGGGGCTACACCTTC
CASSFRESGGYTF
>TRBV4-1|few|TRBJ2-7|NA
TGCGCCAGCAGCCAAGAGGGGGGCGGGCGCGAGCAGTACTTC
CASSQEGGGREQYF
>TRBV6-5|many|TRBJ1-4|NA
TGTGCCAGCAGTGAGGGGAAGATAACTAATGAAAAACTGTTTTTT
CASSEGKITNEKLFF
>TRBV10-3|NA|TRBJ2-5|NA
TGTGCCATCAGTGCTGTCGTCAGGGAACATGAGACCCAGTACTTC
CAISAVVREHETQYF
>TRBV2|NA|TRBJ1-1|NA
TGTGCTAGCCGGACATGGAACACTGAAGCTTTCTTT
CASRTWNTEAFF
>TRBV29-1|many|TRBJ1-3|NA
TGCAGCGTTGACCTCCGGGAGCCGGGAAACACCATATATTTT
CSVDLREPGNTIYF
>TRBV20-1|many|TRBJ1-2|NA
TGCAGTGCTAGAGAAAGGGCGGCCTATGGCTACACCTTC
CSARERAAYGYTF
>TRBV4-2|many|TRBJ2-7|TRBD2
TGTGCCAGCAGCCAAGCGGGGGGACCGACCTACGAGCAGTACTTC
CASSQAGGPTYEQYF
>TRBV25-1|many|TRBJ2-7|TRBD1
TGTGCCAGCACTCAGACAGGGGCCCACGAGCAGTACTTC
CASTQTGAHEQYF
>TRBV19|once|TRBJ2-1|TRBD2
TGTGCCAGTAGTATACGACTAGCGGGCTACAATGAGCAGTTCTTC
CASSIRLAGYNEQFF
>TRBV27|few|TRBJ2-7|TRBD1
TGTGCCAGCAGTTTATCACGGACAGGCGAGCAGTACTTC
CASSLSRTGEQYF
>TRBV12-3/TRBV12-4|NA|TRBJ2-7|NA
TGTGCCAGCAGTTTAGGGAATCAGGATGAGCAGTACTTC
CASSLGNQDEQYF
>TRBV2|NA|TRBJ2-6|NA
TGTGCCAGCAGGATTTCTATGGCCAACGTCCTGACTTTC
CASRISMANVLTF
>TRBV14|many|TRBJ1-2|NA
TGTGCCAGCAGCCCTACACTTTATGGCTACACCTTC
CASSPTLYGYTF
>TRBV5-8|many|TRBJ1-5|NA
TGTGCCAGCAGCCTACAGGGTGGCAATCAGCCCCAGCATTTT
CASSLQGGNQPQHF